Detailed here is one TCR beta chain. Here immunoSEQ multiplex PCR was the method, and the copy in TCRdb shows in-frame clones only, minus some. The table includes hundreds of thousands of clones, roughly 91% detected once. Trimming left V 2 bases short and J 4 bases short, with 9 bases between. The CDR3 contains 15 residues. Per the germline V gene, CDR1 is LNHDA and CDR2 is SQIVND (reference sequence). This sample was included in a study of T cell responses to AZD1222 COVID-19 vaccine. The material sequenced was peripheral blood, taken on day 0 of MenACWY control vaccination. The V gene is TRBV19, the J gene TRBJ1-6, with unresolved D. This TCR was sampled from an adult in good health. The DNA for the CDR3 is TGTGCCAGTAGTATACAGTCCCATTATAATTCACCCCTCCACTTT. This translates into CASSIQSHYNSPLHF.